This entry describes one T cell receptor (beta chain). Researchers ran immunoSEQ v3.0 at survey level. This table comes from immunoSEQ multiplex PCR, and its TCRdb copy is limited to in-frame clones, with some not included. The sample consists of roughly 15,000 clones, about 82% of them appearing once. This sample was included in a study of long-term antiretroviral therapy in people with HIV. Germline V lookup: CDR1 SGHRS, CDR2 YFSETQ. This CDR3 is built from 15 residues. Trimming left V 8 bases short and J 0 bases short, with 14 bases between. Without exception, participants with HIV were treated in the United States.

J is TRBJ1-4 and V is TRBV5-1; D uncertain. The TCR was taken from a woman between 35 and 50 years old with HIV. The material sequenced was unsorted PBMCs, taken 1.8 years before starting antiretroviral therapy. The CDR3 bases are TGCGCCAGTAGTACCCAGCGGGCAACTAATGAAAAACTGTTTTTT. Protein: CASSTQRATNEKLFF.